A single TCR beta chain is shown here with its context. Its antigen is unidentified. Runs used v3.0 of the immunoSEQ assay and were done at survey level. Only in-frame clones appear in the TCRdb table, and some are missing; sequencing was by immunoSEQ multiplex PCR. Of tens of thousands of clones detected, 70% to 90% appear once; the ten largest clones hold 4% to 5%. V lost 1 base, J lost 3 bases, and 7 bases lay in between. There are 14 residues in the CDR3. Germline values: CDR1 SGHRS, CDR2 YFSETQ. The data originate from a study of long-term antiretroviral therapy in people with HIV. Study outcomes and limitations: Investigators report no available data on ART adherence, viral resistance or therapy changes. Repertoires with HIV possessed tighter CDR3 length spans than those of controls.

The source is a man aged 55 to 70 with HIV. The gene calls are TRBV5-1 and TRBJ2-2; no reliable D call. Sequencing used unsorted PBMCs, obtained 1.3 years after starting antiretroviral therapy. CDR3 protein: CASSLRQDTGELFF. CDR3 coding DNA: TGCGCCAGCAGCTTGAGGCAGGACACCGGGGAGCTGTTTTTT.